The 19 T cell receptor beta chains presented below share a single source sample, sequenced in a study of T cells in Graves' hyperthyroidism and ophthalmopathy. Amplified TCR beta CDR3 regions came from RNA transcripts. RT-PCR in the first round (using the HTBI primer set) targeted the TCR CDR3. TCRdb re-analysed the multiplex PCR reads in MiXCR, keeping a single row per CDR3 protein. The sample holds 450,000 to 500,000 distinct CDR3 sequences, approximately 22% seen once. Sequenced: blood. All receptors derive from a woman in her 70s with Graves' ophthalmopathy.

This clonotype was seen only a few times. This rearrangement joins TRBV28 to TRBJ2-2; D remains ambiguous. Germline-derived CDR1 and CDR2 are MDHEN and SYDVKM. Trimming removed 4 bases from V and 7 bases from J, with 10 bases in between. The CDR3 is made up of 13 amino acids. CDR3 sequence: CASSSGRGGELFF. The CDR3 coding sequence is TGTGCCAGCAGTTCCGGGCGAGGCGGGGAGCTGTTTTTT. Full variable domain (outside the CDR3, taken from reference TRBV28 and TRBJ2-2): DVKVTQSSRYLVKRTGEKVFLECVQDMDHENMFWYRQDPGLGLRLIYFSYDVKMKEKGDIPEGYSVSREKKERFSLILESASTNQTSMYLCASSSGRGGELFFGEGSRLTVL.

V usage is TRBV5-5 and J usage is TRBJ1-4, with D unclear. V gave up 3 bases and J gave up 7 bases, with 10 bases separating them. Germline lookup yields CDR1 SGHKS and CDR2 YYEKEE (reference sequence). The CDR3 has 13 residues. The CDR3 bases are TGTGCCAGCAGCTCCAAACCTATTGAAAAACTGTTTTTT. This gives the protein CASSSKPIEKLFF.

This clonotype was found a few times. V usage is TRBV7-3 and J usage is TRBJ2-5, with D perhaps matching TRBD1 or TRBD2 (6 bases each). Germline lookup yields CDR1 SGHTA and CDR2 FQGTGA. The V and J ends lost 5 bases and 1 base respectively, with 11 bases between them. The CDR3 is 14 amino acids. CDR3 region: CASSQGGSQETQYF. The CDR3 nucleotides are TGTGCCAGCAGCCAAGGGGGGTCCCAAGAGACCCAGTACTTC.

J is TRBJ2-1 and V is TRBV10-2; maybe TRBD2 (6 bases). From germline, CDR1 is WSHSY and CDR2 SAAADI. The V and J ends lost 6 bases and 0 bases respectively, with 18 bases between them. The CDR3 contains 17 residues. This CDR3 is CASRTNLASSSYNEQFF. The DNA for the CDR3 is TGCGCCAGCAGGACGAATCTAGCGTCAAGCTCCTACAATGAGCAGTTCTTC.

This clonotype occurred a few times. This could be a read error, since a much larger clone is one nucleotide away. V and J are TRBV12-3 or TRBV12-4 and TRBJ2-5, with D possibly TRBD2 on 6 matching bases. This CDR3 is built from 15 residues. Trimming cost V 5 bases and J 7 bases, with 20 bases left between them. The CDR3 loop reads CASSQDPRGGGTQYF. In nucleotides, the CDR3 is TGTGCCAGCAGTCAGGACCCGCGGGGAGGCGGGACCCAGTACTTC.

The rearrangement links TRBV6-2 or TRBV6-3 to TRBJ2-7, with 7 bases lining up with TRBD2. V gave up 6 bases and J gave up 2 bases; unmatched junction bases: 10. The germline gives CDR1 MNHEY, CDR2 SVGEGT. This CDR3 contains 15 residues. The CDR3 is CASRFPSGMTYEQYF. In nucleotides, the CDR3 is TGTGCCAGCAGATTCCCCAGCGGGATGACCTACGAGCAGTACTTC.

This clonotype was detected only a few times. The gene calls are TRBV28 and TRBJ1-6, with a tentative D call TRBD1 (5 bases). CDR1 and CDR2 (germline): MDHEN, SYDVKM. The CDR3 sequence is 15 residues long. The V end was cut by 2 bases, the J end by 9 bases, with 14 bases between. The CDR3 bases are TGTGCCAGCAGTTTAAGTGGGCAGGGTTTTTCACCCCTCCACTTT. Translating gives CASSLSGQGFSPLHF.

The chain is built from TRBV6-1 and TRBJ1-2; D is perhaps TRBD1 (6 bases). The CDR3 has 14 amino acids. Germline-derived CDR1 and CDR2 are MNHNS and SASEGT. V shed 5 bases and J shed 7 bases, with 17 bases lying between them. The CDR3 nucleotides read TGTGCCAGCAGTATTGGGACACCCGGGCGTGGCTACACCTTC. Its translation: CASSIGTPGRGYTF.

The genes are TRBV9 and TRBJ2-1; 8 bases align to TRBD1. The ends lost 6 bases at V and 8 bases at J; junction bases unmatched: 10. Germline assignment: CDR1 SGDLS and CDR2 YYNGEE. This CDR3 spans 14 amino acids. DNA for the CDR3: TGTGCCAGCACGGACAGGGCGGGCTCCCATGAGCAGTTCTTC. Residues: CASTDRAGSHEQFF.

J is TRBJ1-4 and V is TRBV18, with 7 positions matching TRBD1. The V gene's germline CDR1 is KGHSH and CDR2 LQKENI. The CDR3 runs to 14 residues. After removal of 3 bases from V and 7 bases from J, the junction contained 5 bases not matched to a gene. The CDR3 loop is CASSPDRDREKLFF. The CDR3 DNA sequence: TGTGCCAGCTCACCCGACAGGGACCGTGAAAAACTGTTTTTT.

V and J are TRBV14 and TRBJ1-2; possibly TRBD1 for D (6 bases). Deletions cut 2 bases from V and 7 bases from J, with 14 bases between. The CDR3 length is 14 residues. Germline V lookup: CDR1 SGHDN, CDR2 FVKESK. CDR3 loop: CASSQLRGGSGYTF. As DNA, the CDR3 is TGTGCCAGCAGCCAATTGAGAGGGGGAAGTGGCTACACCTTC.

With regard to this clonotype: A clone one base away is much larger, so this may be a read error. This rearrangement joins TRBV2 to TRBJ1-4; D gene uncertain. The CDR3 covers 14 residues. V dropped 6 bases and J dropped 7 bases, with 15 bases sitting between them. Germline V CDR1 and CDR2: SNHLY, FYNNEI. CDR3 loop: CASRDDTVGEKLFF. In DNA, the CDR3 is TGTGCCAGCAGAGATGACACGGTCGGTGAAAAACTGTTTTTT.

This clonotype occurred many times. The V and J genes are TRBV2 and TRBJ2-3; a possible D gene is TRBD2 (5 bases). Between the trimmed V and J ends, which lost 5 bases and 0 bases, there was a span of 15 bases. Per germline, CDR1 SNHLY and CDR2 FYNNEI. The CDR3 is 16 amino acids. The CDR3 bases are TGTGCCAGCAGTAATCAGCGGTCGCCTAGCACAGATACGCAGTATTTT. Translating it yields CASSNQRSPSTDTQYF.

This clonotype was seen a handful of times. The chain employs TRBV3-1 and TRBJ2-7; D is perhaps TRBD2 (6 bases). The CDR3 has 15 amino acids. Trimming pared 4 bases from V and 4 bases from J, leaving 17 bases between. Germline CDR1 reads LGHDT; CDR2 reads YNNKEL (reference sequence). This CDR3 is CASSRTAGGGYEQYF. The CDR3 region has the DNA TGTGCCAGCAGCCGGACGGCAGGAGGAGGGTACGAGCAGTACTTC.

This clonotype was seen only a few times. The V and J genes are TRBV20-1 and TRBJ2-1; 7 bases are a match to TRBD2. Losses at the gene ends were 6 bases for V and 0 bases for J; bases not matched to a gene: 11. This CDR3 comprises 16 residues. CDR1 is DFQATT and CDR2 is SNEGSKA in the germline V gene (reference sequence). The CDR3 is CSAKTGGVRSYNEQFF. The CDR3 DNA is TGCAGTGCAAAAACGGGGGGAGTTCGCTCCTACAATGAGCAGTTCTTC.

This clonotype was counted only a few times. The chain uses TRBV19 and TRBJ1-2; D unclear. Trimming took 7 bases from V and 1 from J, leaving 10 bases between them. From germline, CDR1 is LNHDA and CDR2 SQIVND (reference sequence). This CDR3 has 13 residues. The CDR3 DNA sequence: TGTGCCAGTACGGGCAGGCTTAACTATGGCTACACCTTC. It codes for CASTGRLNYGYTF.

The genes are TRBV4-1 and TRBJ2-7; D uncertain. This CDR3 region has 14 residues. The ends were cut back, 0 bases at V and 5 bases at J, with 11 bases in the middle. Germline V gene lookup returns CDR1 MGHRA and CDR2 YSYEKL. The CDR3 DNA reads TGCGCCAGCAGCCAAGAATACCCTCGGCACGAGCAGTACTTC. This translates into CASSQEYPRHEQYF.

This clonotype was seen a few times. The gene calls are TRBV20-1 and TRBJ2-3, with TRBD2 matching over 10 bases. Germline V CDR1 and CDR2: DFQATT, SNEGSKA (reference sequence). The length of the CDR3 is 13 residues. The CDR3 DNA sequence: TGCAGGGCAGGGACTAGCGGCACAGATACGCAGTATTTT. Its translation: CRAGTSGTDTQYF.

As for this clonotype: A read error may produce the germline difference seen at one junction end. The rearrangement links TRBV30 to TRBJ2-1; D is tentatively TRBD1 or TRBD2 (6 bases each). From germline, CDR1 is GTSNPN and CDR2 SVGIG (reference sequence). This CDR3 comprises 11 residues. The CDR3: CARRGYNEQFF. CDR3 DNA sequence: TGTGCCCGGAGGGGGTACAATGAGCAGTTCTTC.